A single sample is the source of the 26 T cell receptor beta chains below, sequenced in a study of OX40 agonist ivuxolimab in advanced cancers. Here immunoSEQ multiplex PCR was the method, and the copy in TCRdb shows in-frame clones only, minus some. Of roughly 48,000 clones detected, 83% appear once; the ten largest clones hold more than 0.9%. The sequences come from CD4+ or CD8+ T cells sorted from blood, collected in a trial of the OX40 agonist ivuxolimab. The receptors here all came from an adult with an advanced solid tumor such as melanoma, head and neck, liver or kidney cancer.

V and J are TRBV4-3 and TRBJ1-4, with 7 bases fitting TRBD1. Looked up from germline, CDR1 is LGHNA and CDR2 is YSLEER. The CDR3 sequence is 15 residues long. J lost 7 bases, V lost 2 bases, and 7 bases had no gene match. This CDR3 is CASSQSGGIGEKLFF. CDR3 nucleotide sequence: TGCGCCAGCAGCCAATCAGGGGGGATCGGTGAAAAACTGTTTTTT.

This chain joins TRBV7-9 and TRBJ1-4; D is undetermined. The CDR3 runs to 14 residues. V lost 5 bases and J lost 4, with 11 bases in between. CDR1 SEHNR and CDR2 FQNEAQ come from the germline V gene (reference sequence). CDR3: CASSPGNGNEKLFF. CDR3 sequence (DNA): TGTGCCAGCAGCCCCGGGAACGGTAATGAAAAACTGTTTTTT. Based on the CDR3 plus reference TRBV7-9 and TRBJ1-4, the full variable domain is DTGVSQNPRHKITKRGQNVTFRCDPISEHNRLYWYRQTLGQGPEFLTYFQNEAQLEKSRLLSDRFSAERPKGSFSTLEIQRTEQGDSAMYLCASSPGNGNEKLFFGSGTQLSVL.

The J gene is TRBJ1-2, the V gene TRBV2; D is unresolved. V was pared by 0 bases and J by 3 bases, with 5 bases between. CDR1 SNHLY and CDR2 FYNNEI come from the germline V gene. The CDR3 is 13 amino acids. The CDR3 loop is CASSEAVYYGYTF. CDR3 in DNA: TGTGCCAGCAGTGAAGCCGTCTACTATGGCTACACCTTC.

The rearrangement joins TRBV11-2 to TRBJ1-3; 7 positions match TRBD1. V shed 2 bases, J shed 7 bases, and the junction held 2 bases outside the gene matches. The CDR3 runs 13 residues. Germline V gene data show CDR1 as SGHAT and CDR2 as FQNNGV. CDR3: CASSLNRGNTIYF. CDR3 coding DNA: TGTGCCAGCAGCTTAAACAGGGGTAACACCATATATTTT.

V and J are TRBV19 and TRBJ2-1; D gene unclear. The germline V gene has CDR1 LNHDA and CDR2 SQIVND (reference sequence). The CDR3 sequence is 14 residues long. V was clipped by 9 bases and J by 5 bases, with 17 bases between them. CDR3 amino acids: CASGRDPADNEQFF. The CDR3 DNA sequence: TGTGCCAGCGGCAGAGACCCGGCGGACAATGAGCAGTTCTTC.

The chain couples TRBV28 to TRBJ2-1; perhaps TRBD2 as D (7 bases). V was trimmed by 9 bases and J by 0 bases, leaving 18 bases between them. Germline values: CDR1 MDHEN, CDR2 SYDVKM. The CDR3 has 16 residues. In nucleotides, the CDR3 is TGTGCCAGTTTAGGGGGGGGGCCAAGCTCCTACAATGAGCAGTTCTTC. Translation: CASLGGGPSSYNEQFF.

This clone appeared a single time. V is TRBV20-1 and J is TRBJ2-3, with D uncertain. V shed 1 base and J shed 4 bases, with 3 bases lying between them. The CDR3 covers 11 residues. The germline V gene encodes CDR1 DFQATT and CDR2 SNEGSKA (reference sequence). DNA of the CDR3: TGCAGTGCTAGAGGACCAGATACGCAGTATTTT. Translation gives CSARGPDTQYF.

This clone was seen once. V and J are TRBV7-3 and TRBJ2-3; 7 nucleotides agree with TRBD2. This CDR3 region has 15 residues. V lost 4 bases to trimming and J lost 0 bases; unmatched junction nucleotides: 4. Germline assignment: CDR1 SGHTA and CDR2 FQGTGA. CDR3 protein: CASSSPSGSTDTQYF. The CDR3 DNA sequence: TGTGCCAGCAGCTCCCCTAGCGGAAGCACAGATACGCAGTATTTT. The full variable domain, rest sourced from reference TRBV7-3 and TRBJ2-3, is GAGVSQTPSNKVTEKGKYVELRCDPISGHTALYWYRQSLGQGPEFLIYFQGTGAADDSGLPNDRFFAVRPEGSVSTLKIQRTERGDSAVYLCASSSPSGSTDTQYFGPGTRLTVL.

This chain connects TRBV21-1 to TRBJ1-4; the table names TRBD1, a call not compared with the DNA. TRBV21-1 is deemed a pseudogene. The length of the CDR3 is 15 residues. The CDR3: CASSTRTGGNEKLFF. The CDR3 nucleotides read TGTGCCAGCAGCACCCGGACAGGAGGTAATGAAAAACTGTTTTTT.

V and J are TRBV5-5 and TRBJ1-5; D is unresolved. Trimming cost V 0 bases and J 0 bases, with 7 bases left between them. Per germline, CDR1 SGHKS and CDR2 YYEKEE (reference sequence). The CDR3 has 15 residues. This CDR3 reads CASSLVPDSNQPQHF. CDR3 DNA sequence: TGTGCCAGCAGCTTGGTTCCGGATAGCAATCAGCCCCAGCATTTT.

The CDR3 region is CASRTPRTGGTQYF. The CDR3 DNA sequence: TGTGCCAGCCGAACCCCCCGAACAGGGGGGACCCAGTACTTC. The chain has TRBV5-4 and TRBJ2-5; 8 nucleotides align to TRBD1. V dropped 7 bases and J dropped 7; count of bases not matched to a gene: 12. Germline lookup yields CDR1 SGHNT and CDR2 YYREEE (reference sequence). The CDR3 loop spans 14 amino acids. The full variable domain, completed using reference TRBV5-4 and TRBJ2-5, is ETGVTQSPTHLIKTRGQQVTLRCSSQSGHNTVSWYQQALGQGPQFIFQYYREEENGRGNFPPRFSGLQFPNYSSELNVNALELDDSALYLCASRTPRTGGTQYFGPGTRLLVL.

As regards this clone: The germline gene is not matched at one end of the junction; a read error may be the cause. The chain carries TRBV16 and TRBJ2-6; 10 bases align to TRBD1. This CDR3 is built from 14 residues. Germline CDR1 is KGHSY and CDR2 is FQNENV. CDR3 loop: CASSQRTGGNVLTF. DNA of the CDR3: TGTGCCAGCAGCCAACGGACAGGGGGCAACGTCCTGACTTTC.

The chain carries TRBV7-2 and TRBJ1-2; TRBD1 matches 8 bases. V shed 1 base and J 5 bases; nucleotides not matched to a gene: 9. CDR1 and CDR2 (germline): SGHTA, FQGNSA. CDR3 length: 16 amino acids. The CDR3 protein is CASSLGLGQGFYGYTF. CDR3 DNA sequence: TGTGCCAGCAGCTTAGGGCTCGGACAGGGTTTTTATGGCTACACCTTC. The entire variable domain, with the rest obtained from reference TRBV7-2 and TRBJ1-2, is as follows: GAGVSQSPSNKVTEKGKDVELRCDPISGHTALYWYRQSLGQGLEFLIYFQGNSAPDKSGLPSDRFSAERTGGSVSTLTIQRTQQEDSAVYLCASSLGLGQGFYGYTFGSGTRLTVV.

The V call is TRBV2, the J call TRBJ1-2, with 11 bases matching TRBD1. The germline CDR1 and CDR2 sequences are SNHLY and FYNNEI. The V segment lost 4 bases and the J segment 3 bases; nucleotides outside the gene matches: 4. The CDR3 extends over 15 amino acids. The CDR3 DNA follows: TGTGCCAGCAGTGTGGGGGACAGGGGGTACTATGGCTACACCTTC. Its translation is CASSVGDRGYYGYTF. The complete variable domain, with remaining parts taken from reference TRBV2 and TRBJ1-2, reads EPEVTQTPSHQVTQMGQEVILRCVPISNHLYFYWYRQILGQKVEFLVSFYNNEISEKSEIFDDQFSVERPDGSNFTLKIRSTKLEDSAMYFCASSVGDRGYYGYTFGSGTRLTVV.

The J gene is TRBJ2-7, the V gene TRBV7-3; tentative D call: TRBD2 (5 bases). Germline V gene lookup returns CDR1 SGHTA and CDR2 FQGTGA. Trimming removed 6 bases at V and 7 bases at J, with 19 bases between. The CDR3 runs 14 residues. CDR3 coding DNA: TGTGCCAGCAGTCGGGGTCGTGGGTCTGGGGAGCAGTACTTC. Translation gives CASSRGRGSGEQYF.

The chain's CDR3 is CSASAQYEQYF. The CDR3 DNA sequence: TGCAGTGCTAGTGCTCAGTACGAGCAGTACTTC. V and J are TRBV20-1 and TRBJ2-7; no clear D gene. The CDR3 loop spans 11 amino acids. Germline V gives CDR1 DFQATT, CDR2 SNEGSKA (reference sequence). Trimming took off 3 bases at V and 4 bases at J, with 7 bases between the two ends.

The chain is built from TRBV6-5 and TRBJ1-6, with TRBD1 as a possible D gene (6 bases). Per the germline V gene, CDR1 is MNHEY and CDR2 is SVGAGI. V was pared by 2 bases and J by 5 bases, with 7 bases between. The CDR3 contains 14 residues. CDR3 nucleotides: TGTGCCAGCAGTTACAACAGGGATAATTCACCCCTCCACTTT. Protein sequence: CASSYNRDNSPLHF.

The chain recombines TRBV7-9 with TRBJ1-1, with D hard to call. The CDR3 extends over 14 amino acids. Germline CDR1 SEHNR, CDR2 FQNEAQ (reference sequence). With 2 bases removed from V and 3 bases from J, the gap between germline ends came to 10 bases. The CDR3 here is CASSLIVGDTEAFF. In DNA, the CDR3 is TGTGCCAGCAGCTTAATCGTAGGAGACACTGAAGCTTTCTTT.

This clone appeared once. This chain joins TRBV19 and TRBJ2-3; 9 bases line up with TRBD2. Germline trimming cut 6 bases from V and 4 bases from J; bases unmatched to any gene: 17. From germline, CDR1 is LNHDA and CDR2 SQIVND (reference sequence). This CDR3 contains 18 residues. This chain's CDR3 is CASSNYAGGLLSPDTQYF. DNA for the CDR3: TGTGCCAGTAGCAACTACGCGGGGGGGCTTTTGTCCCCAGATACGCAGTATTTT.

CDR3 in DNA: TGTGCCAGCAGCTTATTCGGGGGGAGGAACACTGAAGCTTTCTTT. It specifies CASSLFGGRNTEAFF. The chain links TRBV7-2 to TRBJ1-1, with D perhaps TRBD1 (5 bases). Germline CDR1 SGHTA, CDR2 FQGNSA. The CDR3 loop spans 15 amino acids. V lost 2 bases to trimming and J lost 1 base, with 11 bases between them.

The V and J genes are TRBV5-5 and TRBJ2-4; D perhaps matches TRBD2 (5 bases). This CDR3 comprises 14 residues. From germline, CDR1 is SGHKS and CDR2 YYEKEE (reference sequence). Between the trimmed V and J ends, which lost 1 base and 6 bases, there was a span of 11 bases. In nucleotides, the CDR3 is TGTGCCAGCAGCTTGTCGGGAACTGCAAACATTCAGTACTTC. This gives the protein CASSLSGTANIQYF.

This clone appeared a few times. This chain uses TRBV6-6 with TRBJ1-2, with D possibly matching TRBD1 (5 bases). From germline, CDR1 is MNHNY and CDR2 SVGAGI (reference sequence). The CDR3 is 13 amino acids. Between the trimmed V and J ends, which lost 5 bases and 2 bases, there was a span of 9 bases. The CDR3 reads CASSNRQNYGYTF. The DNA for the CDR3 is TGTGCCAGCAGTAACCGACAGAACTATGGCTACACCTTC.

The chain has TRBV6-5 and TRBJ1-2; 7 nucleotides line up with TRBD1. CDR3 length equals 15 residues. J gave up 3 bases and V 6 bases, and 10 bases lay outside the gene matches. The germline CDR1 and CDR2 sequences are MNHEY and SVGAGI. In DNA, the CDR3 is TGTGCCAGCAGGAAACCAGGGACAGCGGACTATGGCTACACCTTC. It is translated as CASRKPGTADYGYTF.

The rearrangement uses TRBV7-9 and TRBJ2-1; tentative D call: TRBD2 (7 bases). CDR3 length: 14 amino acids. CDR1 is SEHNR, CDR2 FQNEAQ, per germline (reference sequence). V was pared by 2 bases and J by 10 bases, with 15 bases between. The CDR3 bases are TGTGCCAGCAGCTTATCGGGGGGCAAATACGAGCAGTTCTTC. Protein sequence: CASSLSGGKYEQFF.

This clone was detected a few times. The chain joins TRBV2 to TRBJ1-1, with 8 positions matching TRBD1. The CDR3 length is 15 residues. Germline assignment: CDR1 SNHLY and CDR2 FYNNEI. The V gene end was trimmed by 5 bases and the J gene end by 1 base; junction bases not matched to a gene: 6. As DNA, the CDR3 is TGTGCCAGCAGTCCTACCGGGACAGGGAACACTGAAGCTTTCTTT. Protein product: CASSPTGTGNTEAFF.

This clone came up once. The rearrangement joins TRBV21-1 to TRBJ2-3. TRBV21-1 is reported as a pseudogene. CDR3 size: 15 residues. The CDR3 reads CASSKSGFPTDTQYF. The CDR3 DNA follows: TGTGCCAGCAGCAAATCTGGATTCCCCACAGATACGCAGTATTTT.